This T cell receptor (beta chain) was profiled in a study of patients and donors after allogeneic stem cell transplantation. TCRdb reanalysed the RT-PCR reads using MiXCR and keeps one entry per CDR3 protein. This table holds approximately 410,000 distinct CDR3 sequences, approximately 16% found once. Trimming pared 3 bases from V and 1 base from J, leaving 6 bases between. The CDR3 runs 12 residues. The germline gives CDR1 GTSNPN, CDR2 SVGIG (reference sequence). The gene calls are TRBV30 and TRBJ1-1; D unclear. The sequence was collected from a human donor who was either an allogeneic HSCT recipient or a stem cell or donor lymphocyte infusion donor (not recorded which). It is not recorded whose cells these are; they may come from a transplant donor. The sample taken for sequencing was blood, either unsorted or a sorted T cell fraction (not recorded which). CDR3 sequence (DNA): TGTGCCTGGAGGCGGAGGAACACTGAAGCTTTCTTT. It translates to CAWRRRNTEAFF.